Shown below are 20 T cell receptor beta chains from a single sample sequenced in a study of cytomegalovirus exposure and HLA in healthy donors. Assay used: immunoSEQ multiplex PCR; TCRdb lists only in-frame clones, some missing. The sample carries about 140,000 clones, 84% recorded once. The source material was PBMCs. Receptor source: a woman in her twenties or thirties in good health and CMV-seronegative.

The chain is built from TRBV7-2 and TRBJ2-7; tentative D call: TRBD1 (5 bases). CDR1 SGHTA and CDR2 FQGNSA come from the germline V gene. This CDR3 has 15 amino acids. Trimming removed 1 base at V and 3 bases at J, with 13 bases between. CDR3 residues: CASSLGRQGSYEQYF. The CDR3 DNA follows: TGTGCCAGCAGCTTAGGTCGGCAGGGTAGCTACGAGCAGTACTTC.

The J gene is TRBJ2-2, the V gene TRBV7-2; 7 bases map to TRBD1. Germline CDR1 is SGHTA and CDR2 is FQGNSA. Trimming cost V 1 base and J 0 bases; bases outside gene matches: 5. The CDR3 has 17 residues. The CDR3 nucleotides are TGTGCCAGCAGCTTAGGGGGGACAGAAGCGAACACCGGGGAGCTGTTTTTT. Its protein product is CASSLGGTEANTGELFF.

This clone was found a few times. The rearrangement links TRBV28 to TRBJ1-5; D uncertain. This CDR3 has 14 residues. Germline loops: CDR1 MDHEN, CDR2 SYDVKM. Trimming shortened V by 6 bases and J by 3 bases, and 12 bases separated the two germline ends. CDR3 sequence reads: CASSQTTINQPQHF. The CDR3 bases are TGTGCCAGCAGCCAAACGACAATCAATCAGCCCCAGCATTTT.

The J gene is TRBJ1-1, the V gene TRBV7-9; no clear D. Germline V gives CDR1 SEHNR, CDR2 FQNEAQ (reference sequence). The CDR3 covers 13 residues. V shed 1 base and J shed 9 bases, with 12 bases lying between them. CDR3 in amino acids: CASSLEEGGKAFF. In nucleotides, the CDR3 is TGTGCCAGCAGCTTAGAAGAGGGCGGGAAAGCTTTCTTT.

CDR3 DNA sequence: TGTGCCAGCAGCTTCCGTAACGGGGGGGAAGATACGCAGTATTTT. Amino acids: CASSFRNGGEDTQYF. V gene TRBV7-2 combines with J gene TRBJ2-3, with TRBD2 identical over 8 bases. The germline gives CDR1 SGHTA, CDR2 FQGNSA. V lost 3 bases to trimming and J lost 5 bases; unmatched junction nucleotides: 7. CDR3 size: 15 residues.

V and J are TRBV7-2 and TRBJ2-7, with D tentatively TRBD2 (5 bases). The V gene's germline CDR1 is SGHTA and CDR2 FQGNSA. There are 14 residues in the CDR3. Trimming shortened V by 1 base and J by 4 bases, and 11 bases separated the two germline ends. In DNA form, the CDR3 reads TGTGCCAGCAGCTTAGTTGTCAGACTATACGAGCAGTACTTC. It yields the protein CASSLVVRLYEQYF.

About this clone: Additional DNA sequences in this sample encode the identical CDR3. The chain couples TRBV5-1 to TRBJ1-3; no definite D call. The germline gives CDR1 SGHRS, CDR2 YFSETQ. The V and J ends lost 0 bases and 0 bases respectively, with 4 bases between them. The CDR3 has 14 residues. The CDR3 loop reads CASSLGGSGNTIYF. The CDR3 DNA reads TGCGCCAGCAGCTTGGGCGGCTCTGGAAACACCATATATTTT.

The chain combines TRBV5-6 with TRBJ1-4, with no clear D. V was shortened by 4 bases and J by 7 bases, with 17 bases between the two germline ends. CDR1 and CDR2 from the germline V gene are SGHDT and YYEEEE. This CDR3 spans 15 amino acids. The CDR3 DNA follows: TGTGCCAGCAGCCCAGATGTAGGCCGGGGTGAAAAACTGTTTTTT. Translated, it gives CASSPDVGRGEKLFF. Combining the CDR3 with reference TRBV5-6 and TRBJ1-4 gives the whole variable domain DAGVTQSPTHLIKTRGQQVTLRCSPKSGHDTVSWYQQALGQGPQFIFQYYEEEERQRGNFPDRFSGHQFPNYSSELNVNALLLGDSALYLCASSPDVGRGEKLFFGSGTQLSVL.

The chain carries TRBV9 and TRBJ2-6, with D uncertain. The germline gives CDR1 SGDLS, CDR2 YYNGEE. This CDR3 contains 15 residues. Trimming removed 0 bases at V and 4 bases at J, with 8 bases between. The CDR3 DNA follows: TGTGCCAGCAGCGTAGCGTCCTTAGGGGCCAACGTCCTGACTTTC. It specifies CASSVASLGANVLTF.

The chain uses TRBV18 and TRBJ1-1, with a possible D match to TRBD1 (6 bases). Per germline, CDR1 KGHSH and CDR2 LQKENI. There are 13 residues in the CDR3. V lost 3 bases and J lost 3, with 8 bases in between. The CDR3 sequence: CASSPDRYTEAFF. The DNA of the CDR3 is TGTGCCAGCTCACCTGACAGGTACACTGAAGCTTTCTTT.

The genes are TRBV27 and TRBJ2-1, with 10 bases aligning to TRBD2. J was trimmed by 7 bases and V by 4 bases; bases with no gene match: 7. Per the germline V gene, CDR1 is MNHEY and CDR2 is SMNVEV (reference sequence). The CDR3 runs to 15 residues. The CDR3, as DNA: TGTGCCAGCAGTTCCCCTAGCGGGGGAAGGAATGAGCAGTTCTTC. Translation gives CASSSPSGGRNEQFF.

The chain's CDR3 is CASSYIQGAHTEAFF. In nucleotides, the CDR3 is TGTGCCAGCAGTTACATCCAGGGGGCGCACACTGAAGCTTTCTTT. The rearrangement links TRBV6-5 to TRBJ1-1; 8 bases fit TRBD1. Looked up from germline, CDR1 is MNHEY and CDR2 is SVGAGI. The CDR3 spans 15 residues. V shed 2 bases, J shed 3 bases, and the junction held 5 bases outside the gene matches.

The V and J genes are TRBV18 and TRBJ2-7; no clear D. In germline, CDR1 is KGHSH, CDR2 LQKENI. The CDR3 totals 13 residues. The V end lost 4 bases, the J end lost 0 bases, and 7 bases lay between the germline ends. In nucleotides, the CDR3 is TGTGCCAGCTCACAGCTGAGCTCCTACGAGCAGTACTTC. It translates to CASSQLSSYEQYF.

The chain has TRBV28 and TRBJ1-2; 12 bases align to TRBD1. Germline V CDR1 and CDR2: MDHEN, SYDVKM. J gave up 4 bases and V 6 bases, and 6 bases lay outside the gene matches. CDR3 length: 15 residues. CDR3 region: CASREPGQGAYGYTF. In nucleotides, the CDR3 is TGTGCCAGCAGGGAACCGGGACAGGGGGCCTATGGCTACACCTTC.

The rearrangement links TRBV6-5 to TRBJ2-7; D not certain. The CDR3 spans 15 residues. Germline CDR1 reads MNHEY; CDR2 reads SVGAGI. Deletions cut 0 bases from V and 0 bases from J, with 9 bases between. CDR3 DNA sequence: TGTGCCAGCAGTTACTCGTCAGAATACTCCTACGAGCAGTACTTC. Amino acids: CASSYSSEYSYEQYF.

This rearrangement joins TRBV27 to TRBJ2-5, with 9 nucleotides matching TRBD2. CDR3 length equals 14 residues. Germline V gene data show CDR1 as MNHEY and CDR2 as SMNVEV (reference sequence). The ends lost 9 bases at V and 4 bases at J; junction bases unmatched: 9. CDR3 sequence: CASSGGGAGETQYF. The CDR3 DNA reads as TGTGCCAGTTCAGGCGGGGGGGCCGGAGAGACCCAGTACTTC.

The chain uses TRBV6-1 and TRBJ1-2; D is unresolved. With 5 bases removed from V and 3 bases from J, the gap between germline ends came to 10 bases. The V gene's germline CDR1 is MNHNS and CDR2 SASEGT. The CDR3 runs 13 residues. The CDR3 sequence is CASSKREDYGYTF. The CDR3 bases are TGTGCCAGCAGTAAACGGGAGGACTATGGCTACACCTTC.

The chain combines TRBV5-1 with TRBJ1-2, with D perhaps matching TRBD1 (6 bases). Germline-derived CDR1 and CDR2 are SGHRS and YFSETQ. This CDR3 comprises 13 residues. The V and J ends lost 0 bases and 10 bases respectively, with 13 bases between them. The CDR3 sequence: CASSLAGGADYTF. The CDR3 nucleotides read TGCGCCAGCAGCTTGGCCGGGGGGGCGGACTACACCTTC.

This clone occurred once. The chain recombines TRBV5-1 with TRBJ2-3; 14 bases agree with TRBD2. The CDR3 sequence is 15 residues long. The V gene's germline CDR1 is SGHRS and CDR2 YFSETQ. J lost 10 bases, V lost 0 bases, and 4 bases had no gene match. CDR3 in DNA: TGCGCCAGCAGCTTGGGGACTAGCGGGGGGCTTTCGCAGTATTTT. The encoded protein is CASSLGTSGGLSQYF.

The chain couples TRBV28 to TRBJ1-1, with 11 bases aligning to TRBD1. V gave up 4 bases and J gave up 4 bases; unmatched junction bases: 8. Looked up from germline, CDR1 is MDHEN and CDR2 is SYDVKM. The CDR3 covers 16 residues. In DNA form, the CDR3 reads TGTGCCAGCAGTTACCCGGGACAGGGGGTCGGCACTGAAGCTTTCTTT. It yields the protein CASSYPGQGVGTEAFF.